This entry lists 6 T cell receptor beta chains sequenced from one sample in a study of human thymus T cells. Method: immunoSEQ multiplex PCR; TCRdb's copy keeps in-frame clones and lacks some. The sample lists 35,000 to 45,000 clones, around 94% occurring once. Sequenced sample: blood. The origin of the receptors is a boy in the first two years of life with a congenital heart defect but otherwise immunologically healthy.

The J gene is TRBJ1-6, the V gene TRBV19; D uncertain. The CDR3 is made up of 13 amino acids. Per germline, CDR1 LNHDA and CDR2 SQIVND (reference sequence). V was pared by 3 bases and J by 7 bases, with 7 bases between. The CDR3 DNA reads TGTGCCAGTAGTATTAAGGGAAATTCACCCCTCCACTTT. Translated: CASSIKGNSPLHF.

The CDR3 nucleotides read TGCGCCAGCAGTGACGGAGAGGAGCCCCAGCATTTT. The encoded protein is CASSDGEEPQHF. This chain links TRBV10-1 with TRBJ1-5, with no clear D. Germline CDR1 reads WNHNN; CDR2 reads SYGVQD (reference sequence). This CDR3 region has 12 residues. Trimming cost V 3 bases and J 8 bases, with 8 bases left between them.

The chain links TRBV19 to TRBJ2-5, with D unclear. The CDR3 extends over 13 amino acids. Germline V CDR1 and CDR2: LNHDA, SQIVND (reference sequence). V dropped 3 bases and J dropped 2 bases, with 7 bases sitting between them. DNA for the CDR3: TGTGCCAGTAGTATTGGACCTCAAGAGACCCAGTACTTC. As protein: CASSIGPQETQYF.

The V gene is TRBV5-8, the J gene TRBJ2-3; 9 bases are a match to TRBD1. Trimming cost V 0 bases and J 1 base; bases outside gene matches: 0. Germline V lookup: CDR1 SGHTS, CDR2 YDEGEE. The length of the CDR3 is 15 residues. The CDR3 here is CASSLGTGGTDTQYF. Here the CDR3 DNA reads TGTGCCAGCAGCTTGGGGACAGGGGGCACAGATACGCAGTATTTT.

The chain uses TRBV9 and TRBJ2-2; D possibly uses TRBD1 or TRBD2 (5 bases each). Germline CDR1 and CDR2: SGDLS and YYNGEE. V lost 0 bases and J lost 0, with 6 bases in between. This CDR3 contains 15 residues. CDR3 bases: TGTGCCAGCAGCGTAGGAGGGGCGAACACCGGGGAGCTGTTTTTT. As protein: CASSVGGANTGELFF. Looking up the rest from reference TRBV9 and TRBJ2-2 gives the full variable domain: DSGVTQTPKHLITATGQRVTLRCSPRSGDLSVYWYQQSLDQGLQFLIQYYNGEERAKGNILERFSAQQFPDLHSELNLSSLELGDSALYFCASSVGGANTGELFFGEGSRLTVL.

A few counts support this clone. The rearrangement uses TRBV9 and TRBJ1-1; D gene uncertain. The length of the CDR3 is 14 residues. Germline V gene sequence: CDR1 SGDLS, CDR2 YYNGEE. Between the trimmed V and J ends, which lost 0 bases and 1 base, there was a span of 7 bases. CDR3: CASSVVRGNTEAFF. In DNA, the CDR3 is TGTGCCAGCAGCGTAGTTCGAGGGAACACTGAAGCTTTCTTT.